This T cell receptor beta chain was obtained from a study of T-cell reconstitution after alpha-beta-depleted transplantation in children. Germline lookup yields CDR1 DFQATT and CDR2 SNEGSKA (reference sequence). Trimming removed 4 bases from V and 7 bases from J, with 20 bases in between. The CDR3 has 15 residues. The authors prepared the TCRbeta library with unique molecular identifiers. A single record per CDR3 protein comes from TCRdb applying MiXCR to the PCR reads. This sample yields fewer than 700,000 distinct CDR3 sequences, of which 10% to 15% are seen a single time; about 2.2% belongs to the top ten.

The V gene is TRBV20-1, the J gene TRBJ2-1; possible D gene TRBD2, 6 bases. Sequenced here: PBMCs, mostly from graft donor cells, sampled 360 days after TCRalphabeta/CD19-depleted stem cell transplant. This receptor was taken from a male patient younger than 18 who had a stem cell transplant for acute myeloid leukemia, so the T cells may come from the graft donor. CDR3 in DNA: TGCAGTGCTATTCGCCTTCCCGGGACTCGGAATGAGCAGTTCTTC. Its translation: CSAIRLPGTRNEQFF.